This TCR beta chain emerged from a study of blood T cell repertoires in COVID-19 (dated by TCRdb to the early 2020s). Describing the broader study: Samples from collaborators originated in the United States, Italy and Spain and spanned both the acute and convalescent phases of COVID-19. The repertoires were made available in a free public database intended to serve as a resource for research on the immune response to SARS-CoV-2. Where available, HLA class I and class II types were obtained from metadata supplied by the sample provider rather than from assay-based typing. Subjects who had been exposed to COVID-19, were actively infected with it, or had recovered from it provided the deeply sampled blood TCRbeta repertoires that made up the dataset. The material from the prospective study consisted of cDNA or gDNA derived from T cells, B-cell-depleted T cells, or PBMCs. The samples were drawn from two sources: the first 160 participants of the ongoing ImmuneRACE study, and fewer than 1,500 subjects contributed by 6 global collaborators. Sample metadata almost always included a de-identified subject ID, COVID-19 status, age in years and sex. The study at large found these results: How much clinical and demographic metadata was included differed by source and by participant, and the metadata was provided uncurated.

The CDR3 numbers 15 residues from cysteine through phenylalanine. Only the CDR3 DNA stays, 45 bases, in frame from base 1. CDR1 and CDR2 are read off the germline V gene as SGHRS and YFSETQ. V is reduced by 0 bases and J by 8 bases, leaving a spacing of 14 bases between them. Only a few counts were recorded for this clone. Its antigen is unknown. No much larger clone is present one base from it, and per-base qualities are unavailable. Participants in the prospective study were aged roughly 18 to 90 years, lived in approximately 26 United States geographic areas, and enrolled through a virtual design. In the prospective study, participants were assigned to cohorts based on the clinical history participants reported in a screening survey and a study questionnaire. Mobile phlebotomists in the prospective study collected whole blood, serum and a nasopharyngeal or oropharyngeal swab from every participant. Prospective study participants could optionally give additional blood draws and questionnaires over an approximately 2-month period. Blood samples from the prospective study were shipped frozen or at room temperature prior to DNA extraction.

TCRbeta CDR3 regions were amplified from genomic DNA by means of the immunoSEQ Assay, a bias-controlled multiplex PCR. The original pipeline was this. Within the assay, amplification of reference gene primers was used to estimate how many nucleated cells each sample contained. To quantify the absolute abundance of each unique TCRbeta CDR3 rearrangement, sequence reads were collapsed and filtered. Productive Simpson clonality was computed per sample as the square root of Simpson's diversity index over productive rearrangements. TCRdb took over this immuneACCESS table, retaining in-frame rearrangements with V and J assigned. Such tables are incomplete; in checked studies, under half of the missing clones stem from an unresolved V gene, and the remainder is unexplained. That table supplies the V and J calls and clone size; D and trimming were determined from the DNA. This sample is represented by about 210,000 clones; 81% of them were singletons. The biggest ten clones account for around 10% of the sample.

The TCR originated in a woman aged 50 to 60 with acute COVID-19. Sequenced input: PBMCs or T cells enriched from blood (not recorded which). This receptor chain uses TRBV5-1 and TRBJ1-4, with a tentative D gene TRBD1 over 5 matching bases. The DNA sequence follows: TGCGCCAGCAGCTTGGGGGGCGTTCCTTGGGAAAAACTGTTTTTT. It translates as CASSLGGVPWEKLFF.